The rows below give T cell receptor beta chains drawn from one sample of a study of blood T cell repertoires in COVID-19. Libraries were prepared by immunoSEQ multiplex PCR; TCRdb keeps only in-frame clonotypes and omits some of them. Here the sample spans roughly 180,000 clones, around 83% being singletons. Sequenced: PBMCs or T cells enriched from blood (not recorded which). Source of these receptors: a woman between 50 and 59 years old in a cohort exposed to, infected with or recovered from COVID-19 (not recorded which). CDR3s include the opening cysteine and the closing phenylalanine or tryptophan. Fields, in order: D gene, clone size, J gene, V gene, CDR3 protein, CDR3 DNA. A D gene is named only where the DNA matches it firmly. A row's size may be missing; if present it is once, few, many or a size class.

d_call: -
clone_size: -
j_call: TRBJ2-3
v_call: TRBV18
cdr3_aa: CASSRVADTQYF
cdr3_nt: TGTGCCAGCTCACGAGTGGCAGATACGCAGTATTTT

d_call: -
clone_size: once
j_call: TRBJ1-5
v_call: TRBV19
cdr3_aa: CASSTTYQEAQHF
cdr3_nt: TGTGCCAGTAGTACTACCTACCAGGAAGCCCAGCATTTT

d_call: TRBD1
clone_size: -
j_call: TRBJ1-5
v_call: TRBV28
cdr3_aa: CASRRIYRGRDNQPQHF
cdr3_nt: TGTGCCAGCAGACGAATCTACAGGGGTCGTGACAATCAGCCCCAGCATTTT

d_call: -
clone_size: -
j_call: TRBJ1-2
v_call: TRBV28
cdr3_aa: CASGQHYGYTF
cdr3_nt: TGTGCCAGCGGACAGCACTATGGCTACACCTTC

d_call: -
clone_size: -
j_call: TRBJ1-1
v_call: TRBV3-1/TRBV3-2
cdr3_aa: CASSQDLESSEAFF
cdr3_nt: TGTGCCAGCAGCCAAGATTTAGAGAGTTCCGAAGCTTTCTTT

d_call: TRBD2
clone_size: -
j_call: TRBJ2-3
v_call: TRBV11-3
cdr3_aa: CASSFSGRAGTDTQYF
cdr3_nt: TGTGCCAGCAGCTTTAGCGGGAGGGCGGGCACAGATACGCAGTATTTT

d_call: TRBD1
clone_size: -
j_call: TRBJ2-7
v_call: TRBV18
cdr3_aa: CASSDRGQGAREQYF
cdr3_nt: TGTGCCAGCTCAGACCGGGGACAGGGGGCGCGGGAGCAGTACTTC

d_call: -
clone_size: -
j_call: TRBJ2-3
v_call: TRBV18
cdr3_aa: CASSPLQDTQYF
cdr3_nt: TGTGCCAGCTCACCACTTCAAGATACGCAGTATTTT

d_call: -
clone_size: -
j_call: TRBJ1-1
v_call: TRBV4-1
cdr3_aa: CASSQERGDREAFF
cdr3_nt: TGCGCCAGCAGCCAAGAGCGGGGAGACCGAGAAGCTTTCTTT

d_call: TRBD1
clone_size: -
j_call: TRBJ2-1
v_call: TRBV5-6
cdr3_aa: CASSFDRGRQGWNEQFF
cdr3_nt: TGTGCCAGCAGTTTTGACAGGGGGCGCCAGGGGTGGAATGAGCAGTTCTTC

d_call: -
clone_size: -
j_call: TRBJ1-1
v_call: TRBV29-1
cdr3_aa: CSVVDIYNTEAFF
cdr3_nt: TGCAGCGTTGTGGACATATACAACACTGAAGCTTTCTTT

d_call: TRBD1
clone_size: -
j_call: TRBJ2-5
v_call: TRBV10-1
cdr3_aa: CATQRGLGETQYF
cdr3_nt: TGCGCCACACAGAGGGGGCTGGGTGAGACCCAGTACTTC

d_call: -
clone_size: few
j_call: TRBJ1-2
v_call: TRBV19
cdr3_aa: CASSMPFGYGYTF
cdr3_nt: TGTGCCAGTAGTATGCCCTTCGGCTATGGCTACACCTTC

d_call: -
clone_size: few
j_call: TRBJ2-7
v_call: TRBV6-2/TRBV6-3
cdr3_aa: CASSYTGLQPYEQYF
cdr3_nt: TGTGCCAGCAGTTACACGGGACTCCAGCCCTACGAGCAGTACTTC

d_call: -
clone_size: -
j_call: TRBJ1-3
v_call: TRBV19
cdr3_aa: CASSITYSGNTIYF
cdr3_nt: TGTGCCAGTAGTATCACCTACTCTGGAAACACCATATATTTT

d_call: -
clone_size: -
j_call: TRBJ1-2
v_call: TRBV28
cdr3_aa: CASSYPDRSLRGYTF
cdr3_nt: TGTGCCAGCAGTTACCCCGACAGAAGTTTGCGGGGCTACACCTTC

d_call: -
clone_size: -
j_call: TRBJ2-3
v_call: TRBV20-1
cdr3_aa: CSASRGATDTQYF
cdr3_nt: TGCAGTGCTAGTCGTGGGGCCACAGATACGCAGTATTTT

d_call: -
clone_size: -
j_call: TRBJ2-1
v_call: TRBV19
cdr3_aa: CASSIRRDSDEQFF
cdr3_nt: TGTGCCAGTAGTATTCGTAGGGACTCCGATGAGCAGTTCTTC

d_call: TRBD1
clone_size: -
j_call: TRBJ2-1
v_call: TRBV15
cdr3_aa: CATSRGAGGARNEQFF
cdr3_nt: TGTGCCACCAGCAGAGGGGCAGGGGGCGCGAGAAATGAGCAGTTCTTC

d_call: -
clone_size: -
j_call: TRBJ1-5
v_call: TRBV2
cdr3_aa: CATSNLQGLNQPQHF
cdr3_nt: TGTGCCACCTCCAATTTGCAGGGCCTCAATCAGCCCCAGCATTTT

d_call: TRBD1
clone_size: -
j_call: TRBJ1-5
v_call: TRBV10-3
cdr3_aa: CAISEVQGIQPQHF
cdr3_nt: TGTGCCATCAGTGAAGTACAGGGGATTCAGCCCCAGCATTTT

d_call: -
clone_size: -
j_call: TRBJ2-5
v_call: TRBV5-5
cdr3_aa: CASSFGVQETQYF
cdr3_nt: TGTGCCAGCAGCTTCGGAGTTCAAGAGACCCAGTACTTC

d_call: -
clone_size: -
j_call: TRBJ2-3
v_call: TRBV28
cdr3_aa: CASSSPTAGSTDTQYF
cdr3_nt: TGTGCCAGCAGTTCCCCGACGGCAGGGAGCACAGATACGCAGTATTTT

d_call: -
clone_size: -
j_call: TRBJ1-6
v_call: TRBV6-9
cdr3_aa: CASSYSWGPDNSPLHF
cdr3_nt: TGTGCCAGCAGTTATTCTTGGGGGCCTGACAATTCACCCCTCCACTTT

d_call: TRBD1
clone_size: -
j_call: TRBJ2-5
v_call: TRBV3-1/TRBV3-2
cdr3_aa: CASSLPGTGKETQYF
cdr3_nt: TGTGCCAGCAGCCTTCCCGGGACAGGCAAAGAGACCCAGTACTTC

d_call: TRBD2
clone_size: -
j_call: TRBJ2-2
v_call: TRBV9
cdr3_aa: CASKPQGLAGEQNTGELFF
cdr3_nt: TGTGCCAGCAAACCTCAAGGACTAGCGGGGGAGCAAAACACCGGGGAGCTGTTTTTT

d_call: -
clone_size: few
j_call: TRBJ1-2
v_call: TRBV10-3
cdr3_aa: CAISDSTGTYGYTF
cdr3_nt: TGTGCCATCAGTGATTCGACAGGAACCTATGGCTACACCTTC

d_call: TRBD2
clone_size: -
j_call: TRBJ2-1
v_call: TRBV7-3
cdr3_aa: CASSLNPLAGGLNEQFF
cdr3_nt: TGTGCCAGCAGCTTAAATCCCCTAGCGGGGGGCCTAAATGAGCAGTTCTTC

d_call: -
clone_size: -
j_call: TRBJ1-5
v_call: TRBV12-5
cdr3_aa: CASGLLRRRSNQPQHF
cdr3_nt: TGTGCTAGTGGTTTGCTTAGGCGGAGGAGCAATCAGCCCCAGCATTTT

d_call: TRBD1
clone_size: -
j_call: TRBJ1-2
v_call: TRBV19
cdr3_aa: CASSTTGNYGYTF
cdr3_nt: TGTGCCAGTAGTACGACAGGGAACTATGGCTACACCTTC

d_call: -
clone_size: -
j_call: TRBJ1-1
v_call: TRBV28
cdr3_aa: CASTSNTEAFF
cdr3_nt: TGTGCCAGCACATCGAACACTGAAGCTTTCTTT

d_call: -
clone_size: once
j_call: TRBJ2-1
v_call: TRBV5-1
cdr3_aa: CASSLNAYNEQFF
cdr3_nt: TGCGCCAGCAGCTTGAATGCGTACAATGAGCAGTTCTTC

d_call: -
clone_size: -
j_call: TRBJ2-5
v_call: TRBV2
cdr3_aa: CASSQDPEPREETQYF
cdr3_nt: TGTGCCAGCAGTCAAGACCCCGAACCGAGGGAAGAGACCCAGTACTTC

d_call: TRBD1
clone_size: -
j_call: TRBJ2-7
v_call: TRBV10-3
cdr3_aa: CAISGTARGSNLGYEQYF
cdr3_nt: TGTGCCATATCCGGGACAGCAAGAGGGTCTAATTTGGGCTACGAGCAGTACTTC

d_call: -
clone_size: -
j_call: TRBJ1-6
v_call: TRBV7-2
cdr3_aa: CASSLGEGFRSPLHF
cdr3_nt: TGTGCCAGCAGCTTAGGAGAGGGTTTTAGGTCACCCCTCCACTTT

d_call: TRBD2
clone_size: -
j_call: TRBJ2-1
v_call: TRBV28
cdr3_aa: CASPPSGAHNEQFF
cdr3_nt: TGTGCCAGTCCCCCTAGCGGGGCCCACAATGAGCAGTTCTTC